The entry below describes one TCR beta chain. Its antigen is unidentified. The PCR contained 60 Vbeta and 13 Jbeta primers. Study processing details: Unique TCR beta chains totaled roughly 79 million in a later count, with some 10 million of them shared. The method was immunoSEQ multiplex PCR; TCRdb's version includes in-frame clones alone and lacks a portion of them. The V and J calls and the clone size are those of that table, but D and trimming were determined from the DNA. The sample has some 48,000 clones. The data stem from a study of cytomegalovirus exposure and HLA in healthy donors. Whole-study context: About 80 million unique TCRs, all from HLA-typed donors, were included in an early release of the data.

Per germline, CDR1 SGHRS and CDR2 YFSETQ. The CDR3 covers 20 residues. The ends were cut back, 2 bases at V and 0 bases at J, with 24 bases in the middle. Whole-study results and caveats: Overall, under 200 TCR beta chains were annotated as cytomegalovirus-associated. Immune exposure information available was restricted to CMV serostatus.

Material: PBMCs. The sequence came from a man aged 40-49 years in good health and CMV-seropositive. This chain joins TRBV5-1 and TRBJ1-3; D uncertain. CDR3 in amino acids: CASSFGGVTGNTPSGNTIYF. For the CDR3, the DNA is TGCGCCAGCAGCTTTGGTGGGGTCACGGGGAATACTCCCTCTGGAAACACCATATATTTT. Full variable domain (missing parts from reference TRBV5-1 and TRBJ1-3): KAGVTQTPRYLIKTRGQQVTLSCSPISGHRSVSWYQQTPGQGLQFLFEYFSETQRNKGNFPGRFSGRQFSNSRSEMNVSTLELGDSALYLCASSFGGVTGNTPSGNTIYFGEGSWLTVV.